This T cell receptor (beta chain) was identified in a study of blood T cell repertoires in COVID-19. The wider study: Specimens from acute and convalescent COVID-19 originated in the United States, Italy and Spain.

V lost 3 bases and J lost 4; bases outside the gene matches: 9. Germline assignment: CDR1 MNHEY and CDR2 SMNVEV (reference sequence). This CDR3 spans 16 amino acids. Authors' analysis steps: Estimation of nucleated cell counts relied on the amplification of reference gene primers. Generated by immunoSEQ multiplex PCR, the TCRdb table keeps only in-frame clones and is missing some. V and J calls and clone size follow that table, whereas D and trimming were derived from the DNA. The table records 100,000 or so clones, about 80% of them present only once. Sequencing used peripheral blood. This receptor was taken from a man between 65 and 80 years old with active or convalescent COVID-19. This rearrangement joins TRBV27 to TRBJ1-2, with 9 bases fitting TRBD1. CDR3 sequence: CASSFSPGQGTYGYTF. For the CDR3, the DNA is TGTGCCAGCAGTTTTTCCCCTGGACAGGGGACCTATGGCTACACCTTC.